The clone carrying this T cell receptor (beta chain) was detected a few times. TCRdb passed the RACE reads through MiXCR, listing each CDR3 protein once. The table records roughly 100,000 distinct CDR3 sequences, about 8.7% of them present only once. This specimen belongs to a study of human T cells and chemical hapten exposure. As to time point: healthy volunteer bleed at 2 weeks. Total RNA was extracted from unfractionated whole blood. Sequenced input: whole blood. The sequence came from a female donor in good health. Some clones in this sample may be carry-over from other donors' samples.

The CDR3 DNA is TGTGCCAGCAGTGGAAAGCCTGCAACTAATGAAAAACTGTTTTTT. Translating gives CASSGKPATNEKLFF. J is TRBJ1-4 and V is TRBV6-5; no reliable D call. Trimming removed 5 bases from V and 0 bases from J, with 10 bases in between. The CDR3 is 15 residues long. CDR1 and CDR2 from the germline V gene are MNHEY and SVGAGI.